Following are 29 T cell receptor beta chains from one sample sequenced in a study of blood T cell repertoires in COVID-19. TCRdb's table, derived via immunoSEQ multiplex PCR, lists solely in-frame clones and lacks some. The sample includes about 100,000 clones, 80% to 90% of them seen just once. Sequenced: PBMCs or T cells enriched from blood (not recorded which). The origin of the receptors is a woman in her 50s who had recovered from COVID-19.

This chain joins TRBV24-1 and TRBJ1-2, with no clear D. This CDR3 is 14 amino acids long. Deletions cut 3 bases from V and 8 bases from J, with 15 bases between. Germline CDR1 is KGHDR and CDR2 is SFDVKD. CDR3 nucleotide sequence: TGTGCCACCAGTGATCCTACTTCTGCGGGAGGCTACACCTTC. Translated, it gives CATSDPTSAGGYTF.

J is TRBJ2-3 and V is TRBV5-1, with D tentatively TRBD2 (5 bases). From germline, CDR1 is SGHRS and CDR2 YFSETQ. The CDR3 is 22 residues long. Between the trimmed V and J ends, which lost 0 bases and 0 bases, there was a span of 29 bases. The CDR3 reads CASSLGRDLGNGFSISTDTQYF. The CDR3 DNA is TGCGCCAGCAGCTTGGGACGGGATCTAGGGAACGGTTTCTCAATCAGCACAGATACGCAGTATTTT.

The gene calls are TRBV5-6 and TRBJ2-5, with D perhaps TRBD2 (5 bases). Trimming took off 4 bases at V and 4 bases at J, with 14 bases between the two ends. The CDR3 loop spans 14 amino acids. Germline V CDR1 and CDR2: SGHDT, YYEEEE. The CDR3 reads CASSGSGLRETQYF. CDR3 nucleotide sequence: TGTGCCAGCAGCGGATCAGGACTGAGAGAGACCCAGTACTTC.

The chain has TRBV19 and TRBJ2-5; TRBD2 aligns across 14 bases. The CDR3 is made up of 15 amino acids. V gave up 6 bases and J gave up 7 bases; unmatched junction bases: 7. Germline-derived CDR1 and CDR2 are LNHDA and SQIVND (reference sequence). CDR3: CASSNPTSGGGTQYF. The CDR3, as DNA: TGTGCCAGTAGCAATCCGACTAGCGGGGGGGGGACCCAGTACTTC.

The chain joins TRBV28 to TRBJ2-7; D is unresolved. Germline CDR1 is MDHEN and CDR2 is SYDVKM. Trimming took 9 bases from V and 5 from J, leaving 14 bases between them. The CDR3 extends over 12 amino acids. In DNA form, the CDR3 reads TGTGCCAGTACTGGGCCACTGGACGAGCAGTACTTC. Amino acids: CASTGPLDEQYF.

The DNA of the CDR3 is TGTGCCAGTAGAAAGGGACTTACTAGCACAGATACGCAGTATTTT. As protein: CASRKGLTSTDTQYF. The V gene is TRBV19, the J gene TRBJ2-3, with D possibly matching TRBD2 (6 bases). Germline V CDR1 and CDR2: LNHDA, SQIVND (reference sequence). Trimming cost V 6 bases and J 0 bases, with 13 bases left between them. This CDR3 is built from 15 residues.

The V call is TRBV15, the J call TRBJ1-5; TRBD1 matches 9 bases. Trimming at V came to 3 bases and at J to 0 bases, leaving 6 bases not matched to a gene. This CDR3 spans 17 amino acids. Germline V CDR1 and CDR2: LNHNV, YYDKDF (reference sequence). This CDR3 is CATSSDTGGISNQPQHF. The DNA of the CDR3 is TGTGCCACCAGCAGCGACACAGGGGGCATTAGCAATCAGCCCCAGCATTTT.

The CDR3 reads CASSQDGTSGGTDTQYF. Written as DNA, the CDR3 is TGCGCCAGCAGCCAAGATGGGACTAGCGGAGGCACAGATACGCAGTATTTT. The chain is built from TRBV4-1 and TRBJ2-3; 11 bases agree with TRBD2. CDR1 MGHRA and CDR2 YSYEKL come from the germline V gene. Germline trimming cut 0 bases from V and 1 base from J; bases unmatched to any gene: 3. This CDR3 is 17 amino acids long.

The J gene is TRBJ1-5, the V gene TRBV6-5; TRBD1 might be the D (6 bases). V lost 6 bases, J lost 11 bases, and 20 bases lay in between. Germline CDR1 reads MNHEY; CDR2 reads SVGAGI. This CDR3 has 14 residues. The CDR3, as DNA: TGTGCCAGCAGGACCGACAGGCTGCGAGAAGCCCAGCATTTT. Its protein product is CASRTDRLREAQHF.

The J gene is TRBJ2-2, the V gene TRBV5-6, with D possibly matching TRBD2 (5 bases). The CDR3 is made up of 16 amino acids. V was shortened by 3 bases and J by 5 bases, with 17 bases between the two germline ends. Germline assignment: CDR1 SGHDT and CDR2 YYEEEE. The CDR3 nucleotides read TGTGCCAGCAGCTCCTTGGCGAGCGGAGATACCGGGGAGCTGTTTTTT. Amino acids: CASSSLASGDTGELFF. Filled out from reference TRBV5-6 and TRBJ2-2, the complete variable domain reads DAGVTQSPTHLIKTRGQQVTLRCSPKSGHDTVSWYQQALGQGPQFIFQYYEEEERQRGNFPDRFSGHQFPNYSSELNVNALLLGDSALYLCASSSLASGDTGELFFGEGSRLTVL.

The chain recombines TRBV19 with TRBJ1-1; no reliable D call. Per the germline V gene, CDR1 is LNHDA and CDR2 is SQIVND (reference sequence). The CDR3 is made up of 16 amino acids. Deletions cut 7 bases from V and 2 bases from J, with 20 bases between. The CDR3 loop is CASIEEGGRFNTEAFF. The CDR3 nucleotides read TGTGCCAGTATTGAGGAAGGCGGTCGGTTTAACACTGAAGCTTTCTTT.

In this sample, this clone turned up once. The J gene is TRBJ2-3, the V gene TRBV9; D is undetermined. Trimming stripped 0 bases from V and 3 bases from J, with 11 bases between. The V gene's germline CDR1 is SGDLS and CDR2 YYNGEE. This CDR3 is built from 15 residues. The CDR3 spells CASSVASKRTDTQYF. The CDR3 DNA is TGTGCCAGCAGCGTAGCTTCTAAGAGGACAGATACGCAGTATTTT.

This clone was seen once. The chain combines TRBV5-4 with TRBJ2-6; D ambiguous. V dropped 5 bases and J dropped 2 bases, with 11 bases sitting between them. This CDR3 has 15 amino acids. Germline V gives CDR1 SGHNT, CDR2 YYREEE (reference sequence). CDR3 loop: CASSGIFTGANVLTF. The CDR3, as DNA: TGTGCCAGCAGTGGCATCTTCACTGGGGCCAACGTCCTGACTTTC.

The V and J genes are TRBV27 and TRBJ2-7; 8 bases are shared with TRBD1. Losses at the gene ends were 2 bases for V and 3 bases for J; bases not matched to a gene: 6. This CDR3 region has 15 residues. The germline V gene has CDR1 MNHEY and CDR2 SMNVEV (reference sequence). The CDR3 DNA follows: TGTGCCAGCAGTTTAGGGATGGGACAGGTCTACGAGCAGTACTTC. This gives the protein CASSLGMGQVYEQYF.

This chain connects TRBV6-2 or TRBV6-3 to TRBJ1-6; the D is unclear. The CDR3 runs to 16 residues. Trimming left V 1 base short and J 10 bases short, with 17 bases between. The germline V gene encodes CDR1 MNHEY and CDR2 SVGEGT. CDR3 in DNA: TGTGCCAGCAGTTACTTCCCAGACACGTCGGGGTCACCCCTCCACTTT. This gives the protein CASSYFPDTSGSPLHF.

The rearrangement uses TRBV11-2 and TRBJ2-7, with TRBD2 identical over 11 bases. Germline loops: CDR1 SGHAT, CDR2 FQNNGV. Trimming removed 6 bases from V and 1 base from J; junction bases left unmatched: 11. CDR3 length: 17 residues. CDR3 protein: CASRRTPGTSGSYEQYF. The CDR3 nucleotides are TGTGCCAGCAGGAGGACTCCAGGGACTAGCGGTTCCTACGAGCAGTACTTC.

In its sample, this clone was seen once. The J gene is TRBJ2-7, the V gene TRBV5-4, with 9 nucleotides matching TRBD2. Germline values: CDR1 SGHNT, CDR2 YYREEE (reference sequence). The CDR3 totals 15 residues. Losses at the gene ends were 4 bases for V and 12 bases for J; bases not matched to a gene: 17. This CDR3 reads CASSRRYTNKAGGYF. Written as DNA, the CDR3 is TGTGCCAGCAGCCGACGTTACACCAACAAAGCGGGAGGGTACTTC.

This clone has a single count. The chain carries TRBV10-2 and TRBJ1-5; 8 nucleotides match TRBD1. J was trimmed by 2 bases and V by 0 bases; bases with no gene match: 9. The CDR3 runs to 18 residues. CDR1 is WSHSY, CDR2 SAAADI, per germline. CDR3 region: CASSESRTGWYGNQPQHF. The CDR3 DNA reads TGCGCCAGCAGTGAGTCGAGGACAGGGTGGTACGGCAATCAGCCCCAGCATTTT.

The V gene is TRBV28, the J gene TRBJ1-3; a possible D gene is TRBD1 (6 bases). Germline V gene data show CDR1 as MDHEN and CDR2 as SYDVKM. The V and J ends lost 8 bases and 2 bases respectively, with 10 bases between them. The CDR3 loop spans 13 amino acids. The CDR3 here is CASGEGAGNTIYF. CDR3 DNA sequence: TGTGCCAGCGGCGAGGGGGCTGGAAACACCATATATTTT.

CDR3 amino acids: CASSEGYRDQPQHF. The CDR3 DNA reads as TGTGCCAGCAGTGAAGGTTACAGAGATCAGCCCCAGCATTTT. This rearrangement joins TRBV6-1 to TRBJ1-5, with no clear D. The V end lost 1 base, the J end lost 5 bases, and 9 bases lay between the germline ends. This CDR3 is 14 amino acids long. Germline V gene sequence: CDR1 MNHNS, CDR2 SASEGT.

The chain combines TRBV28 with TRBJ1-2; 7 positions match TRBD1. Looked up from germline, CDR1 is MDHEN and CDR2 is SYDVKM. The CDR3 covers 13 residues. The V gene end was trimmed by 6 bases and the J gene end by 6 bases; junction bases not matched to a gene: 7. The CDR3 spells CASRATGPNGYTF. CDR3 nucleotides: TGTGCCAGCAGAGCGACAGGGCCAAATGGCTACACCTTC.

This sequence joins TRBV20-1 and TRBJ2-5, with 7 bases identical to TRBD2. The CDR3 is 13 amino acids. J was trimmed by 2 bases and V by 3 bases; bases with no gene match: 3. The germline V gene encodes CDR1 DFQATT and CDR2 SNEGSKA (reference sequence). The CDR3 sequence is CSASRGLQETQYF. The CDR3 DNA reads as TGCAGTGCTAGTAGGGGACTACAAGAGACCCAGTACTTC.

J is TRBJ2-3 and V is TRBV5-4; D is perhaps TRBD2 (7 bases). This CDR3 is built from 14 residues. The germline V gene has CDR1 SGHNT and CDR2 YYREEE (reference sequence). Trimming took 4 bases from V and 5 from J, leaving 14 bases between them. The CDR3 sequence: CASSRGGAGDTQYF. CDR3 in DNA: TGTGCCAGCAGCCGTGGGGGGGCCGGAGATACGCAGTATTTT. Drawing the rest from reference TRBV5-4 and TRBJ2-3, the complete variable domain is ETGVTQSPTHLIKTRGQQVTLRCSSQSGHNTVSWYQQALGQGPQFIFQYYREEENGRGNFPPRFSGLQFPNYSSELNVNALELDDSALYLCASSRGGAGDTQYFGPGTRLTVL.

The chain uses TRBV28 and TRBJ1-6, with D maybe TRBD1 (6 bases). Germline lookup yields CDR1 MDHEN and CDR2 SYDVKM. The CDR3 is 16 residues long. Trimming took off 4 bases at V and 8 bases at J, with 18 bases between the two ends. CDR3 nucleotides: TGTGCCAGCAGTTCTGGGGAGGGGGTTTATTATTCACCCCTCCACTTT. It codes for CASSSGEGVYYSPLHF.

The V gene is TRBV19, the J gene TRBJ1-4; D uncertain. Germline loops: CDR1 LNHDA, CDR2 SQIVND (reference sequence). This CDR3 contains 13 residues. Deletions cut 7 bases from V and 8 bases from J, with 14 bases between. The CDR3 here is CASKKGGPEKLFF. DNA for the CDR3: TGTGCCAGTAAAAAGGGAGGTCCCGAAAAACTGTTTTTT. Full variable domain (remainder filled in from reference TRBV19 and TRBJ1-4): DGGITQSPKYLFRKEGQNVTLSCEQNLNHDAMYWYRQDPGQGLRLIYYSQIVNDFQKGDIAEGYSVSREKKESFPLTVTSAQKNPTAFYLCASKKGGPEKLFFGSGTQLSVL.

This clone showed up just a few times. The chain has TRBV3-1 (or the pseudogene TRBV3-2) and TRBJ2-2; no firm D call. V dropped 4 bases and J dropped 3 bases, with 3 bases sitting between them. There are 12 residues in the CDR3. The germline gives CDR1 LGHDT, CDR2 YNNKEL (reference sequence). CDR3 in amino acids: CASSRDTGELFF. The CDR3 DNA sequence: TGTGCCAGCAGCCGCGACACCGGGGAGCTGTTTTTT.

The chain is built from TRBV12-3 or TRBV12-4 and TRBJ1-2; D gene ambiguous. Trimming took 3 bases from V and 4 from J, leaving 9 bases between them. This CDR3 is 13 amino acids long. CDR3 loop: CASSLIESYGYTF. DNA for the CDR3: TGTGCCAGCAGTTTGATCGAGTCCTATGGCTACACCTTC.

The chain carries TRBV19 and TRBJ1-2; D is possibly TRBD1 (5 bases). The ends were cut back, 7 bases at V and 9 bases at J, with 12 bases in the middle. The germline CDR1 and CDR2 sequences are LNHDA and SQIVND (reference sequence). The CDR3 is made up of 11 amino acids. As DNA, the CDR3 is TGTGCCAGTACCCGGGCGGGACGCTACACCTTC. Translating it yields CASTRAGRYTF. The full variable domain, its missing parts supplied by reference TRBV19 and TRBJ1-2, is DGGITQSPKYLFRKEGQNVTLSCEQNLNHDAMYWYRQDPGQGLRLIYYSQIVNDFQKGDIAEGYSVSREKKESFPLTVTSAQKNPTAFYLCASTRAGRYTFGSGTRLTVV.

The CDR3: CASSLDAVNYGYTF. In DNA form, the CDR3 reads TGTGCCAGCAGCTTGGATGCAGTCAACTATGGCTACACCTTC. The chain combines TRBV5-4 with TRBJ1-2; D not resolved. Per germline, CDR1 SGHNT and CDR2 YYREEE (reference sequence). The V end lost 0 bases, the J end lost 2 bases, and 8 bases lay between the germline ends. There are 14 residues in the CDR3.